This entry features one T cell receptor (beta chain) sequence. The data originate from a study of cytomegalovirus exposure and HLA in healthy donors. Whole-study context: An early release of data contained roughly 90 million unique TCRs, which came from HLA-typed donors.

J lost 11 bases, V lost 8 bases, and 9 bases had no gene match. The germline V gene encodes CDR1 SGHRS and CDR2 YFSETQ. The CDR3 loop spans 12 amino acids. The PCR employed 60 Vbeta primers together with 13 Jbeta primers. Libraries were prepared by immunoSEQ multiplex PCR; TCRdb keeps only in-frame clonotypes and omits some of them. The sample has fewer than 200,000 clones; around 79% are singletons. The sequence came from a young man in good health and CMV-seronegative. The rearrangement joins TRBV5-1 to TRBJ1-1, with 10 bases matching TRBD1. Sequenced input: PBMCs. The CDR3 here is CARGTGVFGAFF. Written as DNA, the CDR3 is TGCGCCAGAGGGACAGGGGTCTTTGGGGCTTTCTTT.